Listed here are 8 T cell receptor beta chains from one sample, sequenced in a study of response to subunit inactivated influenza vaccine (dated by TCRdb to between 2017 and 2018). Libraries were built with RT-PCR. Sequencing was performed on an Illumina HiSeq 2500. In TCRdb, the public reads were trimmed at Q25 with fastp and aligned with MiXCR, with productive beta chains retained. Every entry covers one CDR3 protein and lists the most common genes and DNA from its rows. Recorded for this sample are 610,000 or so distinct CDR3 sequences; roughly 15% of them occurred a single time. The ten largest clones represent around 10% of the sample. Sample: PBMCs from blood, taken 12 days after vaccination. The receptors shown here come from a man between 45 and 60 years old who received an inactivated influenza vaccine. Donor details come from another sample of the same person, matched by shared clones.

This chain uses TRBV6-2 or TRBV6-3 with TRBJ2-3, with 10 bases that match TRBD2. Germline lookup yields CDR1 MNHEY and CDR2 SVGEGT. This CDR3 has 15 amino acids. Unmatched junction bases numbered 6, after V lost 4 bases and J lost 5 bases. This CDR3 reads CASSSGLAERDTQYF. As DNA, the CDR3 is TGTGCCAGCAGTTCAGGACTAGCGGAAAGAGATACGCAGTATTTT.

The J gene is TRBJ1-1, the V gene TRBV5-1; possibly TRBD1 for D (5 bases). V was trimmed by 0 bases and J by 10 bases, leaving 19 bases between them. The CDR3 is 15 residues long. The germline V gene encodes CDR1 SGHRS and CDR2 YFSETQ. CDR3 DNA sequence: TGCGCCAGCAGCTTGGAAGATGGGACGGGGGTAGGAGCTTTCTTT. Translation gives CASSLEDGTGVGAFF. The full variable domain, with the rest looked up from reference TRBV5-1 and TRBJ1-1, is KAGVTQTPRYLIKTRGQQVTLSCSPISGHRSVSWYQQTPGQGLQFLFEYFSETQRNKGNFPGRFSGRQFSNSRSEMNVSTLELGDSALYLCASSLEDGTGVGAFFGQGTRLTVV.

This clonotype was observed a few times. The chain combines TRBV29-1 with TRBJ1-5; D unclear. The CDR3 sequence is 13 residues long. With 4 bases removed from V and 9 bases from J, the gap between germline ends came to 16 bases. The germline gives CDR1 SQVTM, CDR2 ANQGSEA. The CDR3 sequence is CSVGLGALGPQHF. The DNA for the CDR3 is TGCAGCGTTGGTTTAGGCGCCTTGGGGCCCCAGCATTTT.

The CDR3 is CASTPDRGPNTGELFF. DNA for the CDR3: TGTGCCAGCACCCCAGACAGGGGGCCGAACACCGGGGAGCTGTTTTTT. The chain combines TRBV2 with TRBJ2-2; 10 bases are shared with TRBD1. Trimming cost V 7 bases and J 0 bases; bases outside gene matches: 5. Germline CDR1 SNHLY, CDR2 FYNNEI. The CDR3 runs 16 residues.

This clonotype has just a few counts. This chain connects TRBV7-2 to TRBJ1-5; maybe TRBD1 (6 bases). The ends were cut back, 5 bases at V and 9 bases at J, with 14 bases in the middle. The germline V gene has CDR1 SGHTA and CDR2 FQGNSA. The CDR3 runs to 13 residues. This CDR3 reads CASSPYRDWPQHF. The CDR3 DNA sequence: TGTGCCAGCAGCCCCTACAGGGATTGGCCCCAGCATTTT.

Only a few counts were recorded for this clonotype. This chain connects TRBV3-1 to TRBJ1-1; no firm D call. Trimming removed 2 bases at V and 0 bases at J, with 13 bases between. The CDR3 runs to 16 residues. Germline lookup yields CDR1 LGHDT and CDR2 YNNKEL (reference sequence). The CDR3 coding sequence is TGTGCCAGCAGCCAATCGGGTCTACACCTGAACACTGAAGCTTTCTTT. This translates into CASSQSGLHLNTEAFF.

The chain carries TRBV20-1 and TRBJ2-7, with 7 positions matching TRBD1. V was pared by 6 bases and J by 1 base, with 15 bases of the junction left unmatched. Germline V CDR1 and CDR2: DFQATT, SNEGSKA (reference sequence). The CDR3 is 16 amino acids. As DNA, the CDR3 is TGCAGTGCCACACCCACTTCCGGGACAGTATCCTACGAGCAGTACTTC. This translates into CSATPTSGTVSYEQYF.

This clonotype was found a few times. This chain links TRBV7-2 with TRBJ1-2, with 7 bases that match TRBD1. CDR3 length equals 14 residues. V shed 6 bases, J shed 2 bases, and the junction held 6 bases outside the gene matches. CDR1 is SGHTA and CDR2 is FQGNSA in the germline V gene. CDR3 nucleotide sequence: TGTGCCAGCAGATGGGGACAGTTAAACTATGGCTACACCTTC. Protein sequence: CASRWGQLNYGYTF.